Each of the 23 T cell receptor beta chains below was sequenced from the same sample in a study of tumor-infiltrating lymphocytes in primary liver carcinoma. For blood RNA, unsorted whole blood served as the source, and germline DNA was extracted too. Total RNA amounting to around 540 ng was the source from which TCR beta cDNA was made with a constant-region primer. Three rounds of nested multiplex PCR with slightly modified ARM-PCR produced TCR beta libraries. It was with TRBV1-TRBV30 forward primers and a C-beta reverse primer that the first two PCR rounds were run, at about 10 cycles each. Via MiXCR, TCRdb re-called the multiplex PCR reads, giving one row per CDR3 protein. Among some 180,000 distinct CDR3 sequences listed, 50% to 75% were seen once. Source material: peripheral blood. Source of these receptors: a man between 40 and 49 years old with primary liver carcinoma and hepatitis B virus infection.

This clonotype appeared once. As DNA, the CDR3 is TGTGCCAGCAGCTTGGGACTAGGGATGGAGACCCAGTACTTC. Its protein is CASSLGLGMETQYF. This chain joins TRBV7-9 and TRBJ2-5; the match to TRBD2 covers 8 bases. The length of the CDR3 is 14 residues. V was clipped by 3 bases and J by 5 bases; unmatched bases: 5. Germline V gene lookup returns CDR1 SEHNR and CDR2 FQNEAQ (reference sequence).

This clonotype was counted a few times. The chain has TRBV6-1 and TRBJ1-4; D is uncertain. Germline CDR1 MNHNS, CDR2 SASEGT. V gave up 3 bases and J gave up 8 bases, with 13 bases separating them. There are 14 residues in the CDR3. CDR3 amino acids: CASSEAQRREKLFF. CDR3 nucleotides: TGTGCCAGCAGTGAGGCCCAGAGGAGAGAAAAACTGTTTTTT.

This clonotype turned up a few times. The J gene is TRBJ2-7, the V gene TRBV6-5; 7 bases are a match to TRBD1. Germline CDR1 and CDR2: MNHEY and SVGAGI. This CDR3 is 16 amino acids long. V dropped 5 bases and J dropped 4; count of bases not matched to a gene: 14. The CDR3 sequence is CASSPTGVWTLYEQYF. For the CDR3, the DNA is TGTGCCAGCAGTCCCACAGGGGTATGGACTCTGTACGAGCAGTACTTC.

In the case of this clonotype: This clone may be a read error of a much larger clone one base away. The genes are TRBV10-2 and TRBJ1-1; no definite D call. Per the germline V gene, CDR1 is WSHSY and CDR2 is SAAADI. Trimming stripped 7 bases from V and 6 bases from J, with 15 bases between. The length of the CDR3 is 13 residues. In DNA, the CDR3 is TGCGCCAGCAAAAAGTGGGCAATCCCTGAAGCTTTCTTT. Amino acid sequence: CASKKWAIPEAFF.

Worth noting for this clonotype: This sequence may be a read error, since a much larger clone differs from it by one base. CDR3 coding DNA: TGCAGCTCGTCGTACCTCCAAGAGACCCAGTACTTC. Translating gives CSSSYLQETQYF. The V call is TRBV29-1, the J call TRBJ2-5; no clear D gene. Trimming removed 8 bases from V and 1 base from J, with 11 bases in between. Germline V CDR1 and CDR2: SQVTM, ANQGSEA. The length of the CDR3 is 12 residues.

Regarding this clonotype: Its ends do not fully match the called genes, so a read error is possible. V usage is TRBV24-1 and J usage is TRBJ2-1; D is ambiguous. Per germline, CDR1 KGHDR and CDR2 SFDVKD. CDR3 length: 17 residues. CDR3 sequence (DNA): TGTGCCACCAGTGATTTGGGCCGCGGAAGCTCCTACAGTGAGCAGTTCTTC. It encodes CATSDLGRGSSYSEQFF.

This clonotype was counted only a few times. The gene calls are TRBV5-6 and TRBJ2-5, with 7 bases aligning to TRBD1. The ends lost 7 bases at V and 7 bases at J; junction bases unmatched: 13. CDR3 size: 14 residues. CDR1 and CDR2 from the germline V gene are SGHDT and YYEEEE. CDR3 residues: CASFPRQGGGTQYF. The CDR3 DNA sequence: TGTGCCAGCTTCCCTCGACAGGGCGGCGGGACCCAGTACTTC.

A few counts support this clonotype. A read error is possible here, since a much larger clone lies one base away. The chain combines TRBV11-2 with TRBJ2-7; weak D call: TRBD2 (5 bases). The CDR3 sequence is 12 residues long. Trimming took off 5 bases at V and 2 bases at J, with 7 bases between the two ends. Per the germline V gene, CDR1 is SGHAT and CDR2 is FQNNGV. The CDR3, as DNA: TGTGCCAGCAGCGGGAGTGCCTACGAGCAGTACTTC. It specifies CASSGSAYEQYF.

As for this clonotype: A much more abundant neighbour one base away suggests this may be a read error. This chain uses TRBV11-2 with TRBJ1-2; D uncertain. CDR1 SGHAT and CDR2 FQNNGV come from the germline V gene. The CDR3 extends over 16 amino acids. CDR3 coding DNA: TGTGCCAGAAGCTTAGCCCTCCAGGCGTCTAACTATGGCTACACCTTC. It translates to CARSLALQASNYGYTF. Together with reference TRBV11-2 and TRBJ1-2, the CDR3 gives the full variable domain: EAGVAQSPRYKIIEKRQSVAFWCNPISGHATLYWYQQILGQGPKLLIQFQNNGVVDDSQLPKDRFSAERLKGVDSTLKIQPAKLEDSAVYLCARSLALQASNYGYTFGSGTRLTVV.

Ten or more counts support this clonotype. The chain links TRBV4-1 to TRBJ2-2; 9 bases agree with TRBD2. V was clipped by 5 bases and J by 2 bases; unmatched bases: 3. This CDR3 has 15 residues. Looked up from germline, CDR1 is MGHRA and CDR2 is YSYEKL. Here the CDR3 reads CASSSSGSNTGELFF. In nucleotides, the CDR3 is TGCGCCAGCAGCAGTAGCGGGAGCAACACCGGGGAGCTGTTTTTT.

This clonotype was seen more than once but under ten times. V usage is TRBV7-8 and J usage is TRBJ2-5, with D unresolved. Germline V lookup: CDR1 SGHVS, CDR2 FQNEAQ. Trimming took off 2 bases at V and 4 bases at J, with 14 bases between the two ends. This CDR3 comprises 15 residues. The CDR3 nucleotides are TGTGCCAGCAGCTTAACTACGAGCAATGGAGAGACCCAGTACTTC. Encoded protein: CASSLTTSNGETQYF.

CDR3 sequence reads: CRVLRGGPQETQYF. The CDR3 DNA sequence: TGCAGAGTTTTAAGGGGCGGGCCCCAAGAGACCCAGTACTTC. J is TRBJ2-5 and V is TRBV29-1; perhaps D is TRBD1 or TRBD2 (5 bases each). The CDR3 spans 14 residues. Germline CDR1 and CDR2: SQVTM and ANQGSEA.

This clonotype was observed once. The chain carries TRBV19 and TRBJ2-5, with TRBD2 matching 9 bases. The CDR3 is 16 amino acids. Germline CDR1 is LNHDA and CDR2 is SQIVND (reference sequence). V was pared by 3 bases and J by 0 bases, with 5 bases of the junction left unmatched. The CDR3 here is CASSIIAGGYQETQYF. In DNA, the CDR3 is TGTGCCAGTAGTATTATCGCGGGAGGGTACCAAGAGACCCAGTACTTC.

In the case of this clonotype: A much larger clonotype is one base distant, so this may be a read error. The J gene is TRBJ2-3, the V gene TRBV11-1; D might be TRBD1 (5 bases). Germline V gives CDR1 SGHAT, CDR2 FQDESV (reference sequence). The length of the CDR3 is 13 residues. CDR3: CASSPWGTGTQYF. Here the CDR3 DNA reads TGTGCCAGCAGCCCGTGGGGCACAGGTACGCAGTATTTT.

The CDR3 DNA sequence: TGCGCCAGCAGCCAGGGGACAGGGGAAGGAGAGTCATCCCTCCACTTT. It specifies CASSQGTGEGESSLHF. The chain recombines TRBV4-1 with TRBJ1-6; 10 nucleotides match TRBD1. The trim removed 3 bases at V and 14 bases at J, leaving 13 bases unmatched. The germline V gene encodes CDR1 MGHRA and CDR2 YSYEKL. The CDR3 is 16 amino acids.

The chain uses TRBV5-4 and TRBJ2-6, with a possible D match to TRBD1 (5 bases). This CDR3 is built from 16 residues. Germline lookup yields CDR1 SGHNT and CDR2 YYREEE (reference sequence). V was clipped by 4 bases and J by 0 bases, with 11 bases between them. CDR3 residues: CASSPAGRSGANVLTF. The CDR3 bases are TGTGCCAGCAGCCCGGCAGGGCGCTCTGGGGCCAACGTCCTGACTTTC.

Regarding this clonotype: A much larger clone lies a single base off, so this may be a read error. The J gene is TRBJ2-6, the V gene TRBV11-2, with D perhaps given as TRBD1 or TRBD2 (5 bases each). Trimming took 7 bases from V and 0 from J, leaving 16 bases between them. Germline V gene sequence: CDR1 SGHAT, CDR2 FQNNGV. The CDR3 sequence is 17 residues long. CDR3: CASNGRDGPSGANVLTF. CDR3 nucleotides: TGTGCCAGCAACGGACGGGACGGTCCCTCTGGGGCCAACGTCCTGACTTTC.

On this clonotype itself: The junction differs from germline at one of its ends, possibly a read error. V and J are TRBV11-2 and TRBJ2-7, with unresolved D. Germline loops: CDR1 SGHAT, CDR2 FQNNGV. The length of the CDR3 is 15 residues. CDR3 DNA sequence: TGTGACAGCAGCTCCGCTCTAGGTGGCCCCTACGAGCAGTACTTC. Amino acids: CDSSSALGGPYEQYF.

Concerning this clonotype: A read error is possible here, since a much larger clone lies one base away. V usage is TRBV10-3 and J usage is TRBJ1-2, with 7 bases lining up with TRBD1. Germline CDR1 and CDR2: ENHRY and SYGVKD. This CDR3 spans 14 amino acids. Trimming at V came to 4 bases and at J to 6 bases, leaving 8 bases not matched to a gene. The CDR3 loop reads CAISAMRDSHGYTF. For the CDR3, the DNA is TGTGCCATCAGTGCAATGCGGGACAGCCATGGCTACACCTTC.

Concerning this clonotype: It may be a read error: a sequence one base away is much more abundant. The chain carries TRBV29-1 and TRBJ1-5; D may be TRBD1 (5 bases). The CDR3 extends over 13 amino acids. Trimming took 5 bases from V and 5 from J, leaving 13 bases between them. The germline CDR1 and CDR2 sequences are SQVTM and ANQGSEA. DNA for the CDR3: TGCAGCGTTTCAGGGTGGATATATCAGCCCCAGCATTTT. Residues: CSVSGWIYQPQHF.

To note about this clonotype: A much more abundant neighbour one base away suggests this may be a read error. Here the CDR3 DNA reads TGTGCCAGCAGCTTAGAGATCTATAAGGGGGCTCATCAGTACTTC. Translation: CASSLEIYKGAHQYF. V gene TRBV11-2 combines with J gene TRBJ2-7; 7 nucleotides agree with TRBD1. There are 15 residues in the CDR3. CDR1 and CDR2 from the germline V gene are SGHAT and FQNNGV. V was clipped by 0 bases and J by 10 bases; unmatched bases: 12.

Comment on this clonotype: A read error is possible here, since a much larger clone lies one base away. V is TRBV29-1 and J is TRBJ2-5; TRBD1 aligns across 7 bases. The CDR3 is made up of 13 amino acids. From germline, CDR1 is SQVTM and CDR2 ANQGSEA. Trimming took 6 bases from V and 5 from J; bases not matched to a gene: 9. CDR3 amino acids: CSVVGTGDETQYF. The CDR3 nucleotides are TGCAGCGTCGTGGGAACAGGGGACGAGACCCAGTACTTC.

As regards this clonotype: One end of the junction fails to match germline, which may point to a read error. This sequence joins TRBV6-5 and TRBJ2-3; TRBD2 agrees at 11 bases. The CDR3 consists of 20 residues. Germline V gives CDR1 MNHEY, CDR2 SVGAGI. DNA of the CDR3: TGTGCCAGCAGCTACTCATTTCCGACTAGCGGGAACCAACGCACAGATACGCAGTATTTT. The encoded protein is CASSYSFPTSGNQRTDTQYF.